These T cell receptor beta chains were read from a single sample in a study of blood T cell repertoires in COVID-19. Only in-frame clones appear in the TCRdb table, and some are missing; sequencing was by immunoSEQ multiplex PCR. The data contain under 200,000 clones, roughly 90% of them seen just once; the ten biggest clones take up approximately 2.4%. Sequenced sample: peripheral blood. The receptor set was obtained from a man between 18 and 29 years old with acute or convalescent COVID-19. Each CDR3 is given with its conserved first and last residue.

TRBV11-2 CASSPTGSSNQPQHF
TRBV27 CASSFTGDYGYTF
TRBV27 CASRQGLAGPYNEQFF
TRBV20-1 CSASQGGSGSYEQYF
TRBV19 CASSIPQRGLSSTDTQYF
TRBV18 CASSPSFLALTYNEQFF
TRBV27 CASSPTGTLIASYNEQFF
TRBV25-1 CASRGGGYEQYF
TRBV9 CASTHEGTANTGELFF
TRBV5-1 CASSFGVATNEKLFF